This T cell receptor (beta chain) derives from a study of T cell responses to AZD1222 COVID-19 vaccine. Looked up from germline, CDR1 is LGHNA and CDR2 is YSLEER. This CDR3 is built from 16 residues. The V end lost 1 base, the J end lost 2 bases, and 13 bases lay between the germline ends. In regard to this clone: What it recognizes is unknown.

Sequencing used immunoSEQ multiplex PCR; TCRdb keeps in-frame clones, though not all of them. The table includes around 190,000 clones, around 94% detected once. Study-wide results and limits: Clonal diversity was possibly underestimated, and white British individuals and females predominated among donors. Spike-specific TCR breadth and depth grew following two AZD1222 doses.

The TCR comes from an adult in good health. The sequencing here drew on peripheral blood, taken on day 0 of AZD1222 vaccination. The chain couples TRBV4-3 to TRBJ2-3; D is possibly TRBD1 (5 bases). The CDR3 protein is CASSQGNGANTDTQYF. In DNA, the CDR3 is TGCGCCAGCAGCCAAGGAAATGGGGCCAACACAGATACGCAGTATTTT.